This entry lists 21 T cell receptor beta chains sequenced from one sample in a study of blood T cell repertoires in COVID-19. Using immunoSEQ multiplex PCR, the repertoire was profiled, and TCRdb retains in-frame clones only, with some absent. The data show some 370,000 clones, 90% seen once. Input material: peripheral blood. These TCRs come from a man younger than 30 with active or convalescent COVID-19.

This chain uses TRBV11-1 with TRBJ1-2; no firm D call. From germline, CDR1 is SGHAT and CDR2 FQDESV (reference sequence). CDR3 length: 13 residues. V was cut by 3 bases and J by 5 bases, with 10 bases left in between. DNA of the CDR3: TGTGCCAGCAGCTTTTCGGTAGAGTATGGCTACACCTTC. It translates to CASSFSVEYGYTF.

The V call is TRBV6-1, the J call TRBJ2-7; TRBD1 matches 9 bases. The J segment lost 4 bases and the V segment lost 0 bases, leaving 4 bases of the junction unmatched. Germline V lookup: CDR1 MNHNS, CDR2 SASEGT. This CDR3 contains 15 residues. CDR3 in DNA: TGTGCCAGCAGTGAAGCCGCACAGGGGGCTTACGAGCAGTACTTC. Its protein is CASSEAAQGAYEQYF.

V usage is TRBV6-1 and J usage is TRBJ1-5; D gene unclear. Germline V gene lookup returns CDR1 MNHNS and CDR2 SASEGT. V was trimmed by 3 bases and J by 0 bases, leaving 9 bases between them. The CDR3 consists of 15 residues. The CDR3 DNA reads as TGTGCCAGCAGTGACAGGCTATATAGCAATCAGCCCCAGCATTTT. This gives the protein CASSDRLYSNQPQHF.

This chain links TRBV28 with TRBJ2-4, with D possibly being TRBD2 (6 bases). Germline CDR1 and CDR2: MDHEN and SYDVKM. The V gene lost 6 bases and the J gene lost 0 bases, with 6 bases spanning the gap. There are 13 residues in the CDR3. CDR3 amino acids: CASRGGAKNIQYF. In nucleotides, the CDR3 is TGTGCCAGCAGGGGAGGAGCCAAAAACATTCAGTACTTC. The entire variable domain, with the rest obtained from reference TRBV28 and TRBJ2-4, is as follows: DVKVTQSSRYLVKRTGEKVFLECVQDMDHENMFWYRQDPGLGLRLIYFSYDVKMKEKGDIPEGYSVSREKKERFSLILESASTNQTSMYLCASRGGAKNIQYFGAGTRLSVL.

The CDR3 loop reads CASSVAGSDTQYF. CDR3 sequence (DNA): TGTGCCAGCAGCGTAGCGGGATCAGATACGCAGTATTTT. The chain combines TRBV9 with TRBJ2-3; D perhaps matches TRBD2 (5 bases). This CDR3 region has 13 residues. Germline-derived CDR1 and CDR2 are SGDLS and YYNGEE. Trimming took off 0 bases at V and 4 bases at J, with 6 bases between the two ends.

This rearrangement joins TRBV7-9 to TRBJ2-3; D unclear. The CDR3 extends over 14 amino acids. The germline gives CDR1 SEHNR, CDR2 FQNEAQ (reference sequence). V lost 2 bases to trimming and J lost 2 bases, with 8 bases between them. The CDR3 region is CASSLPPNTDTQYF. DNA for the CDR3: TGTGCCAGCAGCTTACCGCCTAACACAGATACGCAGTATTTT.

The gene calls are TRBV2 and TRBJ2-3; a possible D gene is TRBD2 (5 bases). The CDR3 sequence is 12 residues long. Germline V CDR1 and CDR2: SNHLY, FYNNEI. Trimming took 4 bases from V and 4 from J, leaving 6 bases between them. CDR3 bases: TGTGCCAGCAGTGGAGGGTCAGATACGCAGTATTTT. Translation gives CASSGGSDTQYF.

The gene calls are TRBV6-5 and TRBJ2-2; a possible D gene is TRBD2 (6 bases). The CDR3 extends over 14 amino acids. The germline V gene encodes CDR1 MNHEY and CDR2 SVGAGI. V was trimmed by 6 bases and J by 2 bases, leaving 10 bases between them. The CDR3 nucleotides are TGTGCCAGCAGACCCGGACTAAACACCGGGGAGCTGTTTTTT. This sequence encodes CASRPGLNTGELFF.

The chain carries TRBV14 and TRBJ2-7; TRBD1 matches at 7 bases. Germline V gene data show CDR1 as SGHDN and CDR2 as FVKESK. V trimming: 5 bases; J trimming: 4 bases; junction bases outside the gene matches: 8. The CDR3 is 14 amino acids. CDR3 sequence (DNA): TGTGCCAGCAGCTTTGCCAGGGGGAGTTACGAGCAGTACTTC. It is translated as CASSFARGSYEQYF.

The V and J genes are TRBV29-1 and TRBJ1-1; D is undetermined. CDR1 and CDR2 (germline): SQVTM, ANQGSEA. This CDR3 region has 12 residues. Between the trimmed V and J ends, which lost 1 base and 10 bases, there was a span of 13 bases. CDR3 DNA: TGCAGCGTTGAAGGGTTAACCGTCGGAGCTTTCTTT. It translates to CSVEGLTVGAFF.

The chain has TRBV27 and TRBJ2-7, with TRBD2 matching 7 bases. Unmatched junction bases numbered 8, after V lost 6 bases and J lost 0 bases. Per germline, CDR1 MNHEY and CDR2 SMNVEV (reference sequence). The CDR3 extends over 15 amino acids. The CDR3 sequence is CASSPLGGSSYEQYF. CDR3 nucleotide sequence: TGTGCCAGCAGCCCTCTCGGGGGGAGCTCCTACGAGCAGTACTTC.

V gene TRBV19 combines with J gene TRBJ1-6, with TRBD1 identical over 8 bases. This CDR3 contains 13 residues. J was trimmed by 7 bases and V by 8 bases; bases with no gene match: 4. Germline loops: CDR1 LNHDA, CDR2 SQIVND (reference sequence). The CDR3 bases are TGTGCCAGTGGTCCAGGGGGCAATTCACCCCTCCACTTT. Amino acids: CASGPGGNSPLHF.

This clone was detected a few times. This chain's CDR3 is CASMGLPGNEQFF. For the CDR3, the DNA is TGTGCCAGCATGGGGCTCCCCGGCAATGAGCAGTTCTTC. V and J are TRBV27 and TRBJ2-1; D perhaps matches TRBD1 (5 bases). The CDR3 length is 13 residues. The V gene lost 7 bases and the J gene lost 6 bases, with 13 bases spanning the gap. Germline-derived CDR1 and CDR2 are MNHEY and SMNVEV (reference sequence).

The rearrangement joins TRBV19 to TRBJ2-7; a weak D match, TRBD2 (6 bases). Germline lookup yields CDR1 LNHDA and CDR2 SQIVND (reference sequence). CDR3 length: 15 residues. V was cut by 4 bases and J by 1 base, with 14 bases left in between. The CDR3 nucleotides are TGTGCCAGTAGTACTCAGGGAGGACTTTCCTACGAGCAGTACTTC. It yields the protein CASSTQGGLSYEQYF. The full variable domain, its missing parts supplied by reference TRBV19 and TRBJ2-7, is DGGITQSPKYLFRKEGQNVTLSCEQNLNHDAMYWYRQDPGQGLRLIYYSQIVNDFQKGDIAEGYSVSREKKESFPLTVTSAQKNPTAFYLCASSTQGGLSYEQYFGPGTRLTVT.

V usage is TRBV29-1 and J usage is TRBJ1-6; D not resolved. The germline V gene encodes CDR1 SQVTM and CDR2 ANQGSEA. The CDR3 consists of 13 residues. Trimming took off 5 bases at V and 0 bases at J, with 5 bases between the two ends. The CDR3 bases are TGCAGCGTTTCGGGCTCCTATAATTCACCCCTCCACTTT. Translating gives CSVSGSYNSPLHF.

V is TRBV24-1 and J is TRBJ1-2, with no clear D. The CDR3 has 15 amino acids. Germline CDR1 is KGHDR and CDR2 is SFDVKD. V lost 2 bases and J lost 2, with 11 bases in between. The CDR3 here is CATSDSGSGNYGYTF. CDR3 in DNA: TGTGCCACCAGTGATTCCGGTAGCGGAAACTATGGCTACACCTTC.

This rearrangement joins TRBV7-2 to TRBJ2-1; perhaps TRBD2 as D (6 bases). Germline loops: CDR1 SGHTA, CDR2 FQGNSA. CDR3 length equals 15 residues. V was pared by 3 bases and J by 3 bases, with 12 bases between. In nucleotides, the CDR3 is TGTGCCAGCAGCTTTGGTGGGGGGATCTACAATGAGCAGTTCTTC. Translating it yields CASSFGGGIYNEQFF.

The chain is built from TRBV11-1 and TRBJ1-1; D is perhaps TRBD1 (5 bases). V shed 5 bases and J shed 5 bases, with 15 bases lying between them. CDR3 size: 14 residues. The germline V gene has CDR1 SGHAT and CDR2 FQDESV (reference sequence). The CDR3 loop is CASSVRQGKTEAFF. CDR3 in DNA: TGTGCCAGCAGCGTCCGGCAGGGTAAGACTGAAGCTTTCTTT.

This sequence joins TRBV12-3 or TRBV12-4 and TRBJ2-1; 7 nucleotides line up with TRBD1. Germline trimming cut 5 bases from V and 8 bases from J; bases unmatched to any gene: 6. The CDR3 is made up of 13 amino acids. CDR3 nucleotides: TGTGCCAGCAGTCCGGGACAGCTCCATGAGCAGTTCTTC. It specifies CASSPGQLHEQFF.

This rearrangement joins TRBV6-5 to TRBJ2-7; 7 bases line up with TRBD1. Per germline, CDR1 MNHEY and CDR2 SVGAGI. Trimming at V came to 5 bases and at J to 3 bases, leaving 10 bases not matched to a gene. The CDR3 has 15 residues. CDR3 in DNA: TGTGCCAGCAGTCAACGAAGGGACAGACACTACGAGCAGTACTTC. It specifies CASSQRRDRHYEQYF.

J is TRBJ1-2 and V is TRBV7-2, with D maybe TRBD1 (6 bases). Germline V gives CDR1 SGHTA, CDR2 FQGNSA. CDR3 length equals 14 residues. V gave up 1 base and J gave up 9 bases, with 15 bases separating them. The CDR3 is CASSLDLSTGRYTF. The CDR3 coding sequence is TGTGCCAGCAGCTTAGACCTTTCGACAGGACGCTACACCTTC.